The 10 T cell receptor beta chains given below trace back to one sample, sequenced in a study of cytomegalovirus exposure and HLA in healthy donors. The PCR ran on 60 Vbeta and 13 Jbeta primers. Assay used: immunoSEQ multiplex PCR; TCRdb lists only in-frame clones, some missing. The table includes about 190,000 clones, roughly four fifths detected once. Sequencing was done on a sample of PBMCs. The receptors were gathered from a man aged 50 to 59 in good health and CMV-seronegative.

The chain has TRBV7-9 and TRBJ2-1, with TRBD2 matching over 10 bases. The V segment lost 6 bases and the J segment 12 bases; nucleotides outside the gene matches: 8. This CDR3 contains 13 residues. Germline values: CDR1 SEHNR, CDR2 FQNEAQ (reference sequence). The CDR3 coding sequence is TGTGCCAGCAGGCCTAGCGGGGGCCAGGGGCAGTTCTTC. The encoded protein is CASRPSGGQGQFF.

Here the CDR3 reads CASSPLKTSADTQYF. Written as DNA, the CDR3 is TGTGCCAGCAGCCCTCTTAAGACTAGTGCAGATACGCAGTATTTT. V usage is TRBV7-9 and J usage is TRBJ2-3, with a possible D match to TRBD2 (6 bases). V gave up 5 bases and J gave up 4 bases, with 16 bases separating them. CDR1 is SEHNR, CDR2 FQNEAQ, per germline (reference sequence). The CDR3 covers 15 residues.

Comments on this clone: The same CDR3 also results from other DNA sequences found in this sample. V gene TRBV18 combines with J gene TRBJ2-5, with 10 positions matching TRBD1. This CDR3 spans 13 amino acids. V was clipped by 4 bases and J by 5 bases; unmatched bases: 1. Germline loops: CDR1 KGHSH, CDR2 LQKENI. In nucleotides, the CDR3 is TGTGCCAGCTCACTGGGACAGGGGGAGACCCAGTACTTC. Encoded protein: CASSLGQGETQYF.

The chain couples TRBV6-5 to TRBJ2-4; no definite D call. Trimming cost V 5 bases and J 2 bases, with 13 bases left between them. The germline gives CDR1 MNHEY, CDR2 SVGAGI. The CDR3 contains 15 residues. This CDR3 reads CASSGRLSSKNIQYF. The CDR3 DNA sequence: TGTGCCAGCAGTGGAAGACTGTCCTCCAAAAACATTCAGTACTTC.

V gene TRBV10-3 combines with J gene TRBJ1-3, with D unclear. Germline assignment: CDR1 ENHRY and CDR2 SYGVKD. This CDR3 region has 14 residues. Trimming shortened V by 4 bases and J by 8 bases, and 15 bases separated the two germline ends. CDR3 loop: CAISAAGPWDTIYF. CDR3 bases: TGTGCCATCAGTGCGGCAGGTCCGTGGGACACCATATATTTT.

There are a few counts of this clone. The rearrangement links TRBV27 to TRBJ2-7; TRBD2 aligns across 14 bases. The germline CDR1 and CDR2 sequences are MNHEY and SMNVEV (reference sequence). This CDR3 region has 17 residues. Losses at the gene ends were 6 bases for V and 6 bases for J; bases not matched to a gene: 13. CDR3 DNA: TGTGCCAGCAGCGGCACCGGGACTAGCGGGAGTTTTGCCGAGCAGTACTTC. This sequence encodes CASSGTGTSGSFAEQYF.

The chain recombines TRBV27 with TRBJ2-7, with D possibly matching TRBD1 (6 bases). The CDR3 is 15 residues long. Germline values: CDR1 MNHEY, CDR2 SMNVEV (reference sequence). Trimming stripped 5 bases from V and 7 bases from J, with 21 bases between. This CDR3 is CASSPRQAVGPEQYF. The CDR3 coding sequence is TGTGCCAGCAGTCCCCGACAGGCTGTGGGCCCGGAGCAGTACTTC.

The chain carries TRBV6-5 and TRBJ2-1; 16 bases fit TRBD2. V dropped 6 bases and J dropped 7; count of bases not matched to a gene: 3. Per the germline V gene, CDR1 is MNHEY and CDR2 is SVGAGI. The CDR3 length is 15 residues. CDR3 sequence reads: CASRTGLAGGNEQFF. CDR3 coding DNA: TGTGCCAGCAGGACGGGACTAGCGGGGGGGAATGAGCAGTTCTTC.

The chain has TRBV5-1 and TRBJ2-2; weak D call: TRBD2 (6 bases). V lost 4 bases, J lost 0 bases, and 10 bases lay in between. Germline V gene data show CDR1 as SGHRS and CDR2 as YFSETQ. The CDR3 length is 15 residues. CDR3 nucleotide sequence: TGCGCCAGCAGCAGAGCGGGTGCGAACACCGGGGAGCTGTTTTTT. It encodes CASSRAGANTGELFF.

The chain joins TRBV4-2 to TRBJ1-4; 9 bases are a match to TRBD1. Looked up from germline, CDR1 is LGHNA and CDR2 is YNFKEQ. The CDR3 is made up of 15 amino acids. V was pared by 1 base and J by 8 bases, with 5 bases of the junction left unmatched. Here the CDR3 DNA reads TGTGCCAGCAGCCAAGCGGGACAGGGTGGGGAAAAACTGTTTTTT. It yields the protein CASSQAGQGGEKLFF.